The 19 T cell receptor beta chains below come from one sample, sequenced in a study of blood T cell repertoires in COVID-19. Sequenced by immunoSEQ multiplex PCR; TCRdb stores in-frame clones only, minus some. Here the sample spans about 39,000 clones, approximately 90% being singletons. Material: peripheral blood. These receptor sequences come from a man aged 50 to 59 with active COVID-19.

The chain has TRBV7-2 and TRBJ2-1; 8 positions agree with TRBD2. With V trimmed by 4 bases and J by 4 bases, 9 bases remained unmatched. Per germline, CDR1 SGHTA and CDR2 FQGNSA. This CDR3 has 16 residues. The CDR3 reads CASSSAGLGVYNEQFF. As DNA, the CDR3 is TGTGCCAGCAGCTCCGCGGGACTAGGGGTTTACAATGAGCAGTTCTTC.

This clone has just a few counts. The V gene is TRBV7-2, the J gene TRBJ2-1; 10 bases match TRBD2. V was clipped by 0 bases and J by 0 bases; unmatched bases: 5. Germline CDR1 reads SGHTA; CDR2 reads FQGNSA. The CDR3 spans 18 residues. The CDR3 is CASSLALAGVSSYNEQFF. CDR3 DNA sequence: TGTGCCAGCAGCTTAGCCCTAGCGGGAGTCTCCTCCTACAATGAGCAGTTCTTC. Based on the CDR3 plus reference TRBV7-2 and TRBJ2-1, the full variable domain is GAGVSQSPSNKVTEKGKDVELRCDPISGHTALYWYRQSLGQGLEFLIYFQGNSAPDKSGLPSDRFSAERTGGSVSTLTIQRTQQEDSAVYLCASSLALAGVSSYNEQFFGPGTRLTVL.

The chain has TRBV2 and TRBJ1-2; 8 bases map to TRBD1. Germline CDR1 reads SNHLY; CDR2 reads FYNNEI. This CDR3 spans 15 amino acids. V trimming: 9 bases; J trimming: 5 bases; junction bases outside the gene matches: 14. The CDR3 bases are TGTGCCAGTAGACAGGGGAATTCCCACTTTTATGGCTACACCTTC. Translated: CASRQGNSHFYGYTF.

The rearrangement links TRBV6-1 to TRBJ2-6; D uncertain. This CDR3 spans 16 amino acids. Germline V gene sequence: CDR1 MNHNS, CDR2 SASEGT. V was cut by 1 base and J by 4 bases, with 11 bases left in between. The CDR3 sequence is CASSEGVSAGANVLTF. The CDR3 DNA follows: TGTGCCAGCAGTGAAGGAGTATCTGCCGGGGCCAACGTCCTGACTTTC.

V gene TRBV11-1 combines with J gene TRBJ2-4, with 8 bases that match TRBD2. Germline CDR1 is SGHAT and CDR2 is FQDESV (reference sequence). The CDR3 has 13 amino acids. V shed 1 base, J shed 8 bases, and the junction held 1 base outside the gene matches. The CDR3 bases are TGTGCCAGCAGCTTAGGGCGGGAGGACATTCAGTACTTC. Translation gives CASSLGREDIQYF.

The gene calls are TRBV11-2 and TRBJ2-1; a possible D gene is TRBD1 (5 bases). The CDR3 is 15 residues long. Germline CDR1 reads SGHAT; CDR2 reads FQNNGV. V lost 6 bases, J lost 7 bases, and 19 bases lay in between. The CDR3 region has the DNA TGTGCCAGCAGGCATTACAGACAGAAAATGAATGAGCAGTTCTTC. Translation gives CASRHYRQKMNEQFF.

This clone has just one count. The CDR3 bases are TGTGCCAGCAGCCCCCCTAGCGGGGGCAGCACAGATACGCAGTATTTT. Translated, it gives CASSPPSGGSTDTQYF. The chain joins TRBV9 to TRBJ2-3; TRBD2 agrees at 10 bases. J lost 0 bases, V lost 4 bases, and 5 bases had no gene match. Looked up from germline, CDR1 is SGDLS and CDR2 is YYNGEE. CDR3 length: 16 amino acids.

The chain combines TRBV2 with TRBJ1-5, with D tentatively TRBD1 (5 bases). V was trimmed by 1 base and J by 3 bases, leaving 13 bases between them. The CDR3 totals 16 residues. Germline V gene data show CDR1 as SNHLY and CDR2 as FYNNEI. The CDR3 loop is CASSEGWAGFNQPQHF. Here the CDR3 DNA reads TGTGCCAGCAGTGAAGGTTGGGCAGGGTTCAATCAGCCCCAGCATTTT. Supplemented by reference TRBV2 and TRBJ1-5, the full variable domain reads EPEVTQTPSHQVTQMGQEVILRCVPISNHLYFYWYRQILGQKVEFLVSFYNNEISEKSEIFDDQFSVERPDGSNFTLKIRSTKLEDSAMYFCASSEGWAGFNQPQHFGDGTRLSIL.

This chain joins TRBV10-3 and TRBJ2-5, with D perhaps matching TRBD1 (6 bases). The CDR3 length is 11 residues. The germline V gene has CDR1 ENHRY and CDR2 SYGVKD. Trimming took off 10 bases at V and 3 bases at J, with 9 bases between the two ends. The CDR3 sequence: CATRTEETQYF. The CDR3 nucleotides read TGTGCCACCCGGACAGAAGAGACCCAGTACTTC.

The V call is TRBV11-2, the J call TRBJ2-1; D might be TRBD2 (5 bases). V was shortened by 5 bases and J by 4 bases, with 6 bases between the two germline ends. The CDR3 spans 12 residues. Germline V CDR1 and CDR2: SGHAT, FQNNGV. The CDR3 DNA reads TGTGCCAGCAGCCGGACTTACAATGAGCAGTTCTTC. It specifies CASSRTYNEQFF.

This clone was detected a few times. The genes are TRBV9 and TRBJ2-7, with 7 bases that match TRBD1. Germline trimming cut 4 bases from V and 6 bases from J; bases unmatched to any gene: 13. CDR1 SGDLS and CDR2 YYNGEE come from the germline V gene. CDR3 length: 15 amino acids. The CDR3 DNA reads TGTGCCAGCAGCCCTACGGCCTACAGGGGCGGCGAGCAGTACTTC. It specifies CASSPTAYRGGEQYF.

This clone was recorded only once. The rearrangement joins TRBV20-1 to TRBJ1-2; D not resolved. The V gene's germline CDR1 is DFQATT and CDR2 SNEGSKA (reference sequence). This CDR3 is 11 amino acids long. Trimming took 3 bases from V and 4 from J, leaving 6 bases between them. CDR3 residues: CSASKLYGYTF. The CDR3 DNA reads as TGCAGTGCTAGTAAGCTCTATGGCTACACCTTC.

CDR3 DNA sequence: TGCGCCAGCAGCTTCCTAGCGTCTAGCACAGATACGCAGTATTTT. Amino acid sequence: CASSFLASSTDTQYF. The V and J genes are TRBV5-1 and TRBJ2-3, with TRBD2 as a possible D gene (6 bases). CDR3 size: 15 residues. Trimming pared 2 bases from V and 0 bases from J, leaving 10 bases between. Per germline, CDR1 SGHRS and CDR2 YFSETQ.

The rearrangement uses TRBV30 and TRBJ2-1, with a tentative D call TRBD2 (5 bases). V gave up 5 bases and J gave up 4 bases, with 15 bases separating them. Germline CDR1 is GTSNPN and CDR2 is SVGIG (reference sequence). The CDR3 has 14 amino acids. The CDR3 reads CAWESGFVYNEQFF. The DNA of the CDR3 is TGTGCCTGGGAATCGGGGTTCGTTTACAATGAGCAGTTCTTC.

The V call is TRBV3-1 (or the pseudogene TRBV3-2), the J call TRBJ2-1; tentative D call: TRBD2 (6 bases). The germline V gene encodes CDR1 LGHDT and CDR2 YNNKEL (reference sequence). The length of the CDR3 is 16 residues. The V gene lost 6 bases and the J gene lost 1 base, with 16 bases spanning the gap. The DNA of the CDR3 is TGTGCCAGCAGTCTTACGGGACTTTCGTCCTACAATGAGCAGTTCTTC. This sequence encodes CASSLTGLSSYNEQFF.

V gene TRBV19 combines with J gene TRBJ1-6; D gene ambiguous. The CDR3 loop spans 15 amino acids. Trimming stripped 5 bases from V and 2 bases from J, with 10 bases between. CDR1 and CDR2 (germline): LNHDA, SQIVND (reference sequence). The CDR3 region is CASSSSETYNSPLHF. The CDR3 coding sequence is TGTGCCAGTAGTTCCTCCGAGACCTATAATTCACCCCTCCACTTT.

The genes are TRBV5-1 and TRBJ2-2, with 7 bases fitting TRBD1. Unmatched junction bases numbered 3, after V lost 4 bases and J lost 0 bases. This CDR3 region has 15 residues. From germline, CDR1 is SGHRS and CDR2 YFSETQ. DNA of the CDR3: TGCGCCAGCAGCCCGACAGGGTCGAACACCGGGGAGCTGTTTTTT. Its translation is CASSPTGSNTGELFF.

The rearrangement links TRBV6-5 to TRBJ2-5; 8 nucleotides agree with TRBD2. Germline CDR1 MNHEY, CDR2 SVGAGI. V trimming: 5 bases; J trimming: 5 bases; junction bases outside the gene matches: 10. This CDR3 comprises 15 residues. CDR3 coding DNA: TGTGCCAGCAGTCTTATGTGGACTAGCAAGGAGACCCAGTACTTC. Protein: CASSLMWTSKETQYF.

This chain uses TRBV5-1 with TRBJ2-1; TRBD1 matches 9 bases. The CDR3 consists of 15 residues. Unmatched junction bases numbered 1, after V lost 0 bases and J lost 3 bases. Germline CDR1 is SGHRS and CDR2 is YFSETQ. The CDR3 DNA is TGCGCCAGCAGCTTGGGACAGGGGGACTACAATGAGCAGTTCTTC. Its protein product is CASSLGQGDYNEQFF.